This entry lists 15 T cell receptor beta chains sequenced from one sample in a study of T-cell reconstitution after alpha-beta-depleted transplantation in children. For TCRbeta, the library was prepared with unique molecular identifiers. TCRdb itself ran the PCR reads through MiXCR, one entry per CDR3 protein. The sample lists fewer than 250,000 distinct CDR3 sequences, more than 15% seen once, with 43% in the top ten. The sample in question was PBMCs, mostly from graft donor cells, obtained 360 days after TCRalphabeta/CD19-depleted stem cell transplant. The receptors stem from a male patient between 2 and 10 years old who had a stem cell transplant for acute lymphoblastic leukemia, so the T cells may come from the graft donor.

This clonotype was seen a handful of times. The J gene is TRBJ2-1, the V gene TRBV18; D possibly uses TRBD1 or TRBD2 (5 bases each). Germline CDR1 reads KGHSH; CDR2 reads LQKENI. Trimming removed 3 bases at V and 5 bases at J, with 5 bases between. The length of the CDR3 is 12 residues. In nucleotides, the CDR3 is TGTGCCAGCTCACCGGGGGACAATGAGCAGTTCTTC. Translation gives CASSPGDNEQFF.

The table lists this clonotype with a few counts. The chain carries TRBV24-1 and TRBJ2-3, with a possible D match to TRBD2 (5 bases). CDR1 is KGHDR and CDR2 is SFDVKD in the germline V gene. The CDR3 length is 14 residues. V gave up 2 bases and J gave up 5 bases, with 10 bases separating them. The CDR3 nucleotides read TGTGCCACCAGTGATTCCCAAGGAGGAGATACGCAGTATTTT. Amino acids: CATSDSQGGDTQYF.

CDR3 sequence (DNA): TGTGCCAGCAGCGAGGACGGGGTGTGGACCGGGGAGCTGTTTTTT. Its translation is CASSEDGVWTGELFF. This sequence joins TRBV2 and TRBJ2-2; D is possibly TRBD2 (5 bases). Trimming stripped 6 bases from V and 5 bases from J, with 16 bases between. This CDR3 is built from 15 residues. Germline values: CDR1 SNHLY, CDR2 FYNNEI.

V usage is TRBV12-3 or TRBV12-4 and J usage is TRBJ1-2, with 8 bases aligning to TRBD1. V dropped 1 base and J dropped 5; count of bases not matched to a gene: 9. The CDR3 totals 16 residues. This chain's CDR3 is CASSLGGTGTGYGYTF. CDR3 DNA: TGTGCCAGCAGTTTAGGGGGTACCGGGACAGGTTATGGCTACACCTTC.

Here the CDR3 reads CASRRGNIQYF. CDR3 nucleotide sequence: TGTGCCAGCAGGAGGGGGAACATTCAGTACTTC. The genes are TRBV27 and TRBJ2-4; a weak D match, TRBD1 (6 bases). Germline lookup yields CDR1 MNHEY and CDR2 SMNVEV (reference sequence). The CDR3 spans 11 residues. The V and J ends lost 6 bases and 7 bases respectively, with 7 bases between them.

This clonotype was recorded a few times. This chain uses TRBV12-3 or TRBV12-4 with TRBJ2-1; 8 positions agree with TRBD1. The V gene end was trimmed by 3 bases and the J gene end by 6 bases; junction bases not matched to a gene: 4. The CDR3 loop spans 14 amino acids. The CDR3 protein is CASSFTQGANEQFF. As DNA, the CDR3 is TGTGCCAGCAGTTTTACCCAGGGGGCCAATGAGCAGTTCTTC.

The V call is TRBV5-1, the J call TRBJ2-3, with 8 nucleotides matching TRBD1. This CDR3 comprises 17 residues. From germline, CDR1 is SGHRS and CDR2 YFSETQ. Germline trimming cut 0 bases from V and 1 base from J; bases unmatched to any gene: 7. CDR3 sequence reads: CASSLDAATGGTDTQYF. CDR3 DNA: TGCGCCAGCAGCTTGGACGCTGCGACAGGGGGCACAGATACGCAGTATTTT.

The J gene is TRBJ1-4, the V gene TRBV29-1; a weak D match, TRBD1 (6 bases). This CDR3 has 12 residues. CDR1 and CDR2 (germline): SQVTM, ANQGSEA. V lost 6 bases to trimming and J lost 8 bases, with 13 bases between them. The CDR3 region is CSVARGGEKLFF. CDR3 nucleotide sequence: TGCAGCGTCGCCCGGGGGGGCGAAAAACTGTTTTTT.

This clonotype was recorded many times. Written as DNA, the CDR3 is TGCGCCAGCAGCCTGGGACAGGGGATGATGAACACTGAAGCTTTCTTT. Translation: CASSLGQGMMNTEAFF. This chain uses TRBV5-1 with TRBJ1-1; TRBD1 aligns across 10 bases. This CDR3 is built from 16 residues. CDR1 and CDR2 (germline): SGHRS, YFSETQ. J gave up 0 bases and V 4 bases, and 6 bases lay outside the gene matches.

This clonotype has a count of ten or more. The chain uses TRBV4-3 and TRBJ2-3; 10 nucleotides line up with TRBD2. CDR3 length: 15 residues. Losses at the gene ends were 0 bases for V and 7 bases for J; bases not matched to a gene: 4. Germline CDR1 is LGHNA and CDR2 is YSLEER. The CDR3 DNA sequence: TGCGCCAGCAGCCAAGATTCTAGCGGGGGCAATACGCAGTATTTT. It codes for CASSQDSSGGNTQYF.

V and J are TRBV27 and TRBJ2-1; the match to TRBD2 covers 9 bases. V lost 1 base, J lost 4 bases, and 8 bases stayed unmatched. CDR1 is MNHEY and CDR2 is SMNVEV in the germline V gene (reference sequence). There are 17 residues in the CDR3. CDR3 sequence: CASSLYVAGVLYNEQFF. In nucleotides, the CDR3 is TGTGCCAGCAGTTTATACGTAGCGGGGGTTCTTTACAATGAGCAGTTCTTC.

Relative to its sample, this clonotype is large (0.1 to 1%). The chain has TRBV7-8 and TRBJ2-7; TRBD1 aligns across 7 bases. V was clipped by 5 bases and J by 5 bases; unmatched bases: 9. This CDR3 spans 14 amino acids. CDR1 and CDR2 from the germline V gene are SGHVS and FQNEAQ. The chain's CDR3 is CASSPIDRDDEQYF. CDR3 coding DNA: TGTGCCAGCAGCCCCATCGACAGGGACGACGAGCAGTACTTC. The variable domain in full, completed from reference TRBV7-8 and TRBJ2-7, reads GAGVSQSPRYKVAKRGQDVALRCDPISGHVSLFWYQQALGQGPEFLTYFQNEAQLDKSGLPSDRFFAERPEGSVSTLKIQRTQQEDSAVYLCASSPIDRDDEQYFGPGTRLTVT.

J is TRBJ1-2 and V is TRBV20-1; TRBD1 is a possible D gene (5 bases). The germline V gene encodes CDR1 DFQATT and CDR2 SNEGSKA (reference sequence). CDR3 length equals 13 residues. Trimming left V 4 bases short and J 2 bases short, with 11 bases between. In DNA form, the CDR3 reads TGCAGTGCTAAGGCAGGGCTCAACTATGGCTACACCTTC. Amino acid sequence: CSAKAGLNYGYTF.

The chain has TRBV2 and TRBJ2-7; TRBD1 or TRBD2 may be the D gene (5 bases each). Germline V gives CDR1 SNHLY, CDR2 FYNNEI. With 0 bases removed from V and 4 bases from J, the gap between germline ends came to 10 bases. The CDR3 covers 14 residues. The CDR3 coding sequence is TGTGCCAGCAGTGAAGCGGGGACCGATTACGAGCAGTACTTC. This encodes CASSEAGTDYEQYF.

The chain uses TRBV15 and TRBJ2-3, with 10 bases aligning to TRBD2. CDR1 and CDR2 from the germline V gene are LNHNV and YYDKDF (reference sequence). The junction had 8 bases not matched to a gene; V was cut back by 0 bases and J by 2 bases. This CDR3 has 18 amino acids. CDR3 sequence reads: CATSRDSVLAGATDTQYF. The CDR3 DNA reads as TGTGCCACCAGCAGAGACTCCGTCCTAGCGGGGGCCACAGATACGCAGTATTTT.